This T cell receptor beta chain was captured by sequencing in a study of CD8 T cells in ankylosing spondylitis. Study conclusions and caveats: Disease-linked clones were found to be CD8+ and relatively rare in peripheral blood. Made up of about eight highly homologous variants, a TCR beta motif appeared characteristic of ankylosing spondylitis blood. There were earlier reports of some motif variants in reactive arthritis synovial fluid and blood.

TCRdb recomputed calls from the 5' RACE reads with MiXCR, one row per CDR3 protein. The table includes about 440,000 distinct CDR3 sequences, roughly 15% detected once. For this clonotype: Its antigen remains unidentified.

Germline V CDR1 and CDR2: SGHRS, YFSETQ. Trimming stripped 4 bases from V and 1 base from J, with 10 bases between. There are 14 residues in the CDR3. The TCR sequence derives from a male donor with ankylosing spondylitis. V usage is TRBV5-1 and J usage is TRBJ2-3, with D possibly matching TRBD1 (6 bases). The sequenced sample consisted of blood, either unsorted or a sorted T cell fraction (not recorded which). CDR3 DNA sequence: TGCGCCAGCAGCGGAACAGGGCGCACAGATACGCAGTATTTT. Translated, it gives CASSGTGRTDTQYF.